This T cell receptor beta chain was captured in a study of CD8+ T cells in alopecia areata. Across the study: Tofacitinib therapy lasting 6 to 18 months was followed by 6 months off drug.

cDNA prepared by RNA extraction and subsequent reverse transcription served as the template for sequencing. Sequencing used immunoSEQ multiplex PCR; TCRdb keeps in-frame clones, though not all of them. The sample contains under 200,000 clones, approximately 60% of which appear only once. The germline V gene encodes CDR1 SGHAT and CDR2 FQNNGV. The ends lost 4 bases at V and 8 bases at J; junction bases unmatched: 7. This CDR3 region has 14 residues. Study-level findings and limits: Elevated clonality characterized lesional scalp relative to normal scalp, particularly in alopecia totalis/universalis. Scalp clonality decreased significantly with tofacitinib, and so did expanded CD8+ clones among the top 100.

Treatment given: oral pan-JAK inhibitor, 5-10 mg twice daily. Obtained from alopecia areata patients were lesional scalp punch biopsies along with peripheral blood. With regard to this clone: Antigen specificity is unknown.

Sequenced here: CD4+ T cells sorted from blood, sampled at week 24, from a patient treated with tofacitinib. This TCR was recovered from a human donor with alopecia areata. J is TRBJ2-1 and V is TRBV11-2; 8 nucleotides align to TRBD1. The CDR3 here is CASSSGTGRDEQFF. The CDR3 nucleotides are TGTGCCAGCAGCTCAGGGACAGGTAGGGATGAGCAGTTCTTC.